A selection of T cell receptor beta chains follows, all from one sample in a study of vaccination effects on CD4 cells after COVID-19. Their specific antigens are unknown. Profiling relied on immunoSEQ multiplex PCR, and the TCRdb table lists in-frame clones only, not all of them. The sample comprises tens of thousands of clones, roughly 71% of which are singletons, and 17% rests with the top ten. The specimen was CD4+ T cells from PBMCs cultured with HCoV-OC43 spike peptides, collected after COVID-19 vaccination. These receptors came from a human donor who received a COVID-19 vaccine. CDR3s include the opening cysteine and the closing phenylalanine or tryptophan. The order of the fields is D gene, J gene, clone size, V gene, CDR3 DNA, CDR3 protein. D genes are given only for firm matches. Not every row has a clone size; where given, it reads once, few, many or a size class.

TRBD1,TRBJ2-1,once,TRBV29-1,TGCAGCGTTCCCGGACAGGGGACGACTCGGGGTGAGCAGTTCTTC,CSVPGQGTTRGEQFF
TRBD1,TRBJ2-3,NA,TRBV5-1,TGCGCCAGCAGCCGGGACAGGGGAAGCACAGATACGCAGTATTTT,CASSRDRGSTDTQYF
TRBD2,TRBJ2-5,NA,TRBV19,TGTGCCAGTAGTATGGCTAGCGGGAGGTTGGGAGAGACCCAGTACTTC,CASSMASGRLGETQYF
TRBD2,TRBJ2-3,NA,TRBV2,TGTGCCAGCAGCCTAGCGGGCACAGATACGCAGTATTTT,CASSLAGTDTQYF
TRBD1,TRBJ2-7,NA,TRBV6-5,TGTGCCAGCCATATCTCCGGGACAGGGGTTGTCGAGCAGTACTTC,CASHISGTGVVEQYF
TRBD2,TRBJ2-3,NA,TRBV5-1,TGCGCCAGCAGCTCGGGACTAGCGGCCACAGATACGCAGTATTTT,CASSSGLAATDTQYF
TRBD1,TRBJ1-2,NA,TRBV27,TGTGCCAGCAGTGGGACAGGGTCTGGCTACACCTTC,CASSGTGSGYTF
NA,TRBJ2-5,NA,TRBV6-5,TGTGCCAGCAGTTACTCGAGGCAAGAGACCCAGTACTTC,CASSYSRQETQYF
NA,TRBJ1-4,NA,TRBV7-9,TGTGCCAGCAGCGGACAGCGGGGTAATGAAAAACTGTTTTTT,CASSGQRGNEKLFF
NA,TRBJ2-2,NA,TRBV5-4,TGTGCCAGCAGCGGCCCCAACGGGGGACCGAACACCGGGGAGCTGTTTTTT,CASSGPNGGPNTGELFF
TRBD1,TRBJ1-5,once,TRBV3-1/TRBV3-2,TGTGCCAGCAGCCAGATGGGACAGAACAATCAGCCCCAGCATTTT,CASSQMGQNNQPQHF
TRBD1,TRBJ2-3,NA,TRBV7-2,TGTGCCAGCAACAAGGGGACAGGCATCACAGATACGCAGTATTTT,CASNKGTGITDTQYF
TRBD2,TRBJ2-3,NA,TRBV24-1,TGTGCCACCAGTGCCCTCCCACTAGCGGGGGGGAATTCTCCGCAGTATTTT,CATSALPLAGGNSPQYF
NA,TRBJ2-7,NA,TRBV6-1,TGTGCCAGCAGTGAACGAGGAATCGGGGTAAGCGAGCAGTACTTC,CASSERGIGVSEQYF
NA,TRBJ2-1,NA,TRBV27,TGTGCCAGCAGTTTAGGGCCTGCAGATTACCCTAACAATGAGCAGTTCTTC,CASSLGPADYPNNEQFF
NA,TRBJ1-5,NA,TRBV19,TGTGCCAGTAGTAATGACCATGCAAGCAATCAGCCCCAGCATTTT,CASSNDHASNQPQHF
TRBD2,TRBJ2-1,NA,TRBV7-9,TGTGCCAGCAGCCCCAGGCAGGGCCTAGCGGGGGGGAGGAATGAGCAGTTCTTC,CASSPRQGLAGGRNEQFF
NA,TRBJ2-1,once,TRBV11-3,TGTGCCAGCAGCCCCGGTGGGGTTAAGGGCAATGAGCAGTTCTTC,CASSPGGVKGNEQFF
TRBD2,TRBJ2-7,NA,TRBV5-5,TGTGCCAGCAGCTTGGCGGTAGCGGGAGTTTCCGAGCAGTACTTC,CASSLAVAGVSEQYF
TRBD2,TRBJ2-3,NA,TRBV5-1,TGCGCCAGCAGCCCCGGTCCGGGACTAGCGGATACAGATACGCAGTATTTT,CASSPGPGLADTDTQYF
NA,TRBJ2-5,NA,TRBV10-3,TGTGCCATCAGTGAGTCTGGCCGACAGAAAGAGACCCAGTACTTC,CAISESGRQKETQYF
NA,TRBJ1-6,few,TRBV5-1,TGCGCCAGCAGCTTGACTCCTAATTCACCCCTCCACTTT,CASSLTPNSPLHF
TRBD1,TRBJ2-3,NA,TRBV5-1,TGCGCCAGCAGCTTGATCCAGGGGGCATCAGATACGCAGTATTTT,CASSLIQGASDTQYF
NA,TRBJ1-6,NA,TRBV19,TGTGCCAGTAATATGGGACGGGGTGATTCACCCCTCCACTTT,CASNMGRGDSPLHF
TRBD2,TRBJ2-3,NA,TRBV7-6,TGTGCCAGCAGCTTACTAGCGGGGGCGGGCACAGATACGCAGTATTTT,CASSLLAGAGTDTQYF
TRBD2,TRBJ2-1,NA,TRBV5-4,TGTGCCAGCAGCCGGGGACTAGAAGTTGGAGATGAGCAGTTCTTC,CASSRGLEVGDEQFF
NA,TRBJ1-1,large,TRBV11-2,TGTGCCAGCAGCGCTATCCCGAACAGGTGGACTGAAGCTTTCTTT,CASSAIPNRWTEAFF
NA,TRBJ1-2,NA,TRBV24-1,TGTGCCACCAGTGATGCTGACAGGAGCTATGGCTACACCTTC,CATSDADRSYGYTF
NA,TRBJ2-3,NA,TRBV5-1,TGCGCCAGCAGCTTGGCCGGCACAGATACGCAGTATTTT,CASSLAGTDTQYF
TRBD2,TRBJ2-7,NA,TRBV5-1,TGCGCCAGCAGCTTGTGGTCTAGCGGGAGCTCCTACGAGCAGTACTTC,CASSLWSSGSSYEQYF
NA,TRBJ2-7,NA,TRBV3-1/TRBV3-2,TGTGCCAGCAGCCATGCTTCAGGGTTCTACGAGCAGTACTTC,CASSHASGFYEQYF
NA,TRBJ2-1,few,TRBV28,TGTGCCAGCAGAAATATGGTGGGTGGTGAGCAGTTCTTC,CASRNMVGGEQFF
NA,TRBJ2-1,NA,TRBV6-2/TRBV6-3,TGTGCCAGCAGTTGGGGCAGGGCTAACGAGCAGTTCTTC,CASSWGRANEQFF
NA,TRBJ2-7,once,TRBV15,TGTGCCACCAGCAGAGATTTCATGGTTTTGGGCTCCTACGAGCAGTACTTC,CATSRDFMVLGSYEQYF
TRBD1,TRBJ2-7,NA,TRBV24-1,TGTGCCACCAGTGATCTCCTAATCGGGACAGTCTACGAGCAGTACTTC,CATSDLLIGTVYEQYF
NA,TRBJ1-2,NA,TRBV19,TGTGCCAGTAGTGCCTACAGGGAAAGCTATGGCTACACCTTC,CASSAYRESYGYTF
NA,TRBJ1-1,NA,TRBV6-5,TGTGCCAGCAGTTTATATTTGAACACTGAAGCTTTCTTT,CASSLYLNTEAFF
TRBD1,TRBJ2-2,NA,TRBV27,TGTGCCAGCAGTCCCCTACAGGGGGCGAACGGGGAGCTGTTTTTT,CASSPLQGANGELFF
NA,TRBJ2-7,once,TRBV5-4,TGTGCCAGCAGCTTGGATGGAGCAGGCAGGGGAGCCTACGAGCAGTACTTC,CASSLDGAGRGAYEQYF
NA,TRBJ2-1,NA,TRBV5-1,TGCGCCAGCAGCCCAGAAGGCGACGATTACAATGAGCAGTTCTTC,CASSPEGDDYNEQFF
NA,TRBJ1-1,NA,TRBV25-1,TGTGCCAGCAGCCCGGGACCCGGAGCAGCTTTCTTT,CASSPGPGAAFF
TRBD2,TRBJ2-3,NA,TRBV2,TGTGCCAGCAGTGACGGGCTAGCGGGGGCCGTCACAGATACGCAGTATTTT,CASSDGLAGAVTDTQYF
NA,TRBJ1-3,NA,TRBV28,TGTGCCAGCAGTTTAATGGAGGGCTCTGGAAACACCATATATTTT,CASSLMEGSGNTIYF
TRBD1,TRBJ1-1,NA,TRBV2,TGTGCCAGCAGAACCCCCAGGGGGAAGTCAAGAAGCACTGAAGCTTTCTTT,CASRTPRGKSRSTEAFF
NA,TRBJ1-1,NA,TRBV25-1,TGTGCCAGCAGCCGGGGTTGGGGGGCGAGGACTGAAGCTTTCTTT,CASSRGWGARTEAFF
TRBD1,TRBJ1-2,few,TRBV3-1/TRBV3-2,TGTGCCAGCAGCCAGCCCCGGACAGGGGGCCCTAACTATGGCTACACCTTC,CASSQPRTGGPNYGYTF
NA,TRBJ2-3,NA,TRBV6-5,TGTGCCAGCAGTTCCCAGATTAGCGGCACAGATACGCAGTATTTT,CASSSQISGTDTQYF
NA,TRBJ2-1,few,TRBV15,TGTGCCACCAGCAGAGAGAGTAGCGGATTCTCCTACAATGAGCAGTTCTTC,CATSRESSGFSYNEQFF
NA,TRBJ2-1,NA,TRBV24-1,TGTGCCACCAGTGATTCGAGGAAAAGCTCCTACAATGAGCAGTTCTTC,CATSDSRKSSYNEQFF
NA,TRBJ1-2,NA,TRBV19,TGTGCCTGCCGACAAACACTTTATGGCTACACCTTC,CACRQTLYGYTF
NA,TRBJ1-4,once,TRBV7-6,TGTGCCAGCAGCCCATTGTCGGGGGTTGGAGCGACTAATGAAAAACTGTTTTTT,CASSPLSGVGATNEKLFF
NA,TRBJ2-7,NA,TRBV12-5,TGTGCTAGTGGTTTGGTACGAGGGTCCGAGCAGTACTTC,CASGLVRGSEQYF
NA,TRBJ1-6,NA,TRBV15,TGTGCCACCAGCAGCCCCAGGGACAATTCACCCCTCCACTTT,CATSSPRDNSPLHF
NA,TRBJ2-1,once,TRBV7-8,TGTGCCAGCAGCCAGCCGGCTGTTTACAATGAGCAGTTCTTC,CASSQPAVYNEQFF
NA,TRBJ2-6,NA,TRBV6-5,TGTGCCAGCAGTTACGCGGGTTCTGGGGCCAACGTCCTGACTTTC,CASSYAGSGANVLTF
TRBD1,TRBJ2-7,NA,TRBV11-3,TGTGCCAGCAGCTTACCCGGGACAGGGGGGTTCGAGCAGTACTTC,CASSLPGTGGFEQYF
NA,TRBJ1-1,NA,TRBV14,TGTGCCAGCAGCCAAGGACTAGACACTGAAGCTTTCTTT,CASSQGLDTEAFF
NA,TRBJ1-3,NA,TRBV5-8,TGTGCCAGCAGCTTGCAGGGCCTATCTGGAAACACCATATATTTT,CASSLQGLSGNTIYF
NA,TRBJ1-5,few,TRBV5-8,TGTGCCAGCAGCCCTTACAATCAGCCCCAGCATTTT,CASSPYNQPQHF
TRBD2,TRBJ2-6,NA,TRBV5-1,TGCGCCAGCAGCCGTTCGGGGGGGCCTGGGGCCAACGTCCTGACTTTC,CASSRSGGPGANVLTF